Sequencing of this T cell receptor (beta chain) was carried out in a study of blood T cell repertoires in COVID-19. V was clipped by 4 bases and J by 6 bases, with 10 bases between them. Germline V CDR1 and CDR2: KGHSY, FQNENV. CDR3 length: 12 residues. Method: immunoSEQ multiplex PCR; TCRdb's copy keeps in-frame clones and lacks some. This sample yields some 210,000 clones, of which about four fifths are seen a single time; 2.5% to 3% belongs to the top ten. The sample was peripheral blood. This TCR was recovered from a man between 45 and 60 years old with active or convalescent COVID-19. The J gene is TRBJ2-7, the V gene TRBV16; D remains ambiguous. CDR3 in amino acids: CASSPLSSEQYF. The CDR3 DNA reads as TGTGCCAGCAGCCCGCTGAGTAGCGAGCAGTACTTC.